Below, 12 T cell receptor beta chains from the same sample are listed, as sequenced in a study of vaccination and CD4 T cells after COVID-19. No antigens are known for them. As to treatment: approximately 9-day PBMC culture with coronavirus spike peptide pools or control peptides (ViraFEST assay). An Oncomine TCR Beta short-read assay was used to sequence the DNA from cultured CD4+ T cells. Using its own MiXCR run on the PCR reads, TCRdb lists one record per CDR3 protein. The table has 15,000 to 20,000 distinct CDR3 sequences, 55% to 75% seen once. The sample was CD4+ T cells from blood, cultured in vitro. These receptors were taken from a human donor who had recovered from COVID-19.

This chain joins TRBV14 and TRBJ2-7, with 11 bases aligning to TRBD2. Germline V gene data show CDR1 as SGHDN and CDR2 as FVKESK. The CDR3 is made up of 15 amino acids. Trimming took 4 bases from V and 2 from J; bases not matched to a gene: 4. The CDR3 region has the DNA TGTGCCAGCAGCCCTGGACTAGCGGGCCCCTACGAGCAGTACTTC. It translates to CASSPGLAGPYEQYF.

There are a few counts of this clonotype. V and J are TRBV6-2 or TRBV6-3 and TRBJ2-5; D uncertain. V was clipped by 3 bases and J by 3 bases, with 5 bases between them. The CDR3 has 12 residues. Germline-derived CDR1 and CDR2 are MNHEY and SVGEGT. The CDR3 DNA follows: TGTGCCAGCAGTTATACCGAAGAGACCCAGTACTTC. Translation: CASSYTEETQYF.

This sequence joins TRBV7-9 and TRBJ1-2, with D possibly matching TRBD1 (6 bases). CDR1 and CDR2 (germline): SEHNR, FQNEAQ (reference sequence). With 0 bases removed from V and 2 bases from J, the gap between germline ends came to 13 bases. The CDR3 spans 16 residues. The CDR3 is CASSLARRGRNYGYTF. The CDR3 nucleotides read TGTGCCAGCAGCTTAGCGCGACGGGGGCGGAACTATGGCTACACCTTC.

Here the CDR3 reads CATSSSGRAYEKSTDTQYF. The CDR3 region has the DNA TGTGCCACCTCTTCTAGCGGGAGGGCCTACGAAAAGTCCACAGATACGCAGTATTTT. The V and J genes are TRBV19 and TRBJ2-3, with 12 bases lining up with TRBD2. The germline CDR1 and CDR2 sequences are LNHDA and SQIVND (reference sequence). This CDR3 comprises 19 residues. V was clipped by 10 bases and J by 2 bases; unmatched bases: 19.

This clonotype was counted only a few times. This chain links TRBV7-2 with TRBJ1-5; D gene uncertain. The CDR3 has 11 residues. Trimming removed 5 bases at V and 11 bases at J, with 10 bases between. Per the germline V gene, CDR1 is SGHTA and CDR2 is FQGNSA. CDR3 bases: TGTGCCAGCAGCAGCGACAACGCCCAGCATTTT. Translated: CASSSDNAQHF.

As DNA, the CDR3 is TGTGCCAGCAGTTTCCCGGGCTCTCCCGCGAGGAACACTGAAGCTTTCTTT. This translates into CASSFPGSPARNTEAFF. This chain links TRBV6-5 with TRBJ1-1, with unresolved D. Germline V gene data show CDR1 as MNHEY and CDR2 as SVGAGI. The CDR3 has 17 residues. V was clipped by 4 bases and J by 1 base, with 19 bases between them.

The chain employs TRBV20-1 and TRBJ2-7; 9 nucleotides align to TRBD1. CDR1 is DFQATT and CDR2 is SNEGSKA in the germline V gene (reference sequence). The CDR3 sequence is 14 residues long. Unmatched junction bases numbered 11, after V lost 6 bases and J lost 5 bases. The CDR3 is CSASSGTGTHEQYF. DNA for the CDR3: TGCAGTGCGTCGTCGGGGACAGGGACCCACGAGCAGTACTTC.

V and J are TRBV10-3 and TRBJ2-2; TRBD1 might be the D (6 bases). Germline lookup yields CDR1 ENHRY and CDR2 SYGVKD. Trimming took off 6 bases at V and 3 bases at J, with 11 bases between the two ends. CDR3 length equals 14 residues. The CDR3 loop reads CAISQGRDTGELFF. CDR3 bases: TGTGCCATCAGCCAGGGGCGCGACACCGGGGAGCTGTTTTTT.

The chain is built from TRBV27 and TRBJ2-5, with D possibly matching TRBD2 (6 bases). CDR3 length: 15 amino acids. Germline V CDR1 and CDR2: MNHEY, SMNVEV (reference sequence). V lost 6 bases and J lost 5, with 19 bases in between. The CDR3 DNA follows: TGTGCCAGCAGCGCCCCGGACAAGGGGAGGGAGACCCAGTACTTC. Its protein is CASSAPDKGRETQYF.

The rearrangement uses TRBV7-9 and TRBJ1-2; D unclear. The CDR3 is made up of 13 amino acids. CDR1 is SEHNR, CDR2 FQNEAQ, per germline (reference sequence). V lost 5 bases, J lost 6 bases, and 13 bases lay in between. The CDR3 DNA sequence: TGTGCCAGCAGCAAAGTGGCAGAGCATGGCTACACCTTC. Its translation is CASSKVAEHGYTF.

This clonotype was seen only a few times. The V call is TRBV30, the J call TRBJ1-6; D gene uncertain. CDR1 and CDR2 (germline): GTSNPN, SVGIG (reference sequence). The CDR3 sequence is 13 residues long. V dropped 1 base and J dropped 9 bases, with 10 bases sitting between them. The CDR3 DNA reads TGTGCCTGGAGTGCCCAAGGGAGTTCACCCCTCCACTTT. Amino acids: CAWSAQGSSPLHF.

The rearrangement joins TRBV30 to TRBJ1-5; no firm D call. CDR3 size: 13 residues. Trimming stripped 3 bases from V and 9 bases from J, with 15 bases between. Germline V lookup: CDR1 GTSNPN, CDR2 SVGIG (reference sequence). The CDR3 loop is CAWSGRTLGPQHF. The CDR3 DNA sequence: TGTGCCTGGAGCGGACGGACGCTGGGGCCCCAGCATTTT. Drawing the rest from reference TRBV30 and TRBJ1-5, the complete variable domain is SQTIHQWPATLVQPVGSPLSLECTVEGTSNPNLYWYRQAAGRGLQLLFYSVGIGQISSEVPQNLSASRPQDRQFILSSKKLLLSDSGFYLCAWSGRTLGPQHFGDGTRLSIL.